Sequencing of this TCR beta chain was carried out in a study of OX40 agonist ivuxolimab in advanced cancers. Clones were sequenced by immunoSEQ multiplex PCR, and TCRdb holds only the in-frame ones, with some missing. Of some 64,000 clones in the sample, approximately 90% were seen once. Germline CDR1 SEHNR, CDR2 FQNEAQ (reference sequence). J lost 9 bases, V lost 8 bases, and 4 bases had no gene match. This CDR3 contains 11 residues. The rearrangement uses TRBV7-9 and TRBJ2-1; 7 bases match TRBD2. This clonotype was obtained from an adult with an advanced solid tumor such as melanoma, head and neck, liver or kidney cancer. The source was CD4+ or CD8+ T cells sorted from blood, collected in a trial of the OX40 agonist ivuxolimab. As DNA, the CDR3 is TGTGCCAGCTGGGAGGGGATTGAGCAGTTCTTC. Its protein product is CASWEGIEQFF.